One TCR beta chain is described in this entry. This sample was taken from a study of blood T cell repertoires in COVID-19. Study overall: The study drew acute and convalescent COVID-19 samples from the United States, Italy and Spain. T cells, B-cell-depleted T cells, or PBMCs supplied cDNA or gDNA.

V was pared by 10 bases and J by 5 bases, with 17 bases between. This CDR3 spans 13 amino acids. Germline lookup yields CDR1 LNHDA and CDR2 SQIVND (reference sequence). Original processing notes: Using reference gene primer amplification, nucleated cell counts were estimated. Assay: immunoSEQ multiplex PCR; the TCRdb copy retains only in-frame clones and omits some. V and J calls and clone size come straight from that table; D and trimming were deduced from the DNA. The sample lists around 70,000 clones; 70% to 85% were seen once. The gene calls are TRBV19 and TRBJ2-5; D perhaps matches TRBD1 (9 bases). The TCR originated in a man in his 60s with acute or convalescent COVID-19. Sequences were obtained from peripheral blood. CDR3 DNA: TGTGCCACGGGAGGGGGGACAGGGGAGACCCAGTACTTC. Translated, it gives CATGGGTGETQYF.